Below, 13 T cell receptor beta chains from the same sample are listed, as sequenced in a study of Tregs in tolerant kidney transplant recipients. Method: immunoSEQ multiplex PCR; TCRdb's copy keeps in-frame clones and lacks some. The table records 60,000 or so clones, approximately 85% of them present only once. The specimen comprised Tregs from blood, sampled before the transplant. These receptors were collected from a human donor who received a combined kidney and bone marrow transplant.

A few counts support this clone. Other DNA sequences in this specimen translate into the identical CDR3. The chain links TRBV28 to TRBJ1-5; D might be TRBD1 (6 bases). This CDR3 is 14 amino acids long. Trimming shortened V by 6 bases and J by 2 bases, and 11 bases separated the two germline ends. Germline V gives CDR1 MDHEN, CDR2 SYDVKM. The CDR3 DNA follows: TGTGCCAGCAGCGAGGGGGGTGGCAATCAGCCCCAGCATTTT. It yields the protein CASSEGGGNQPQHF.

This clone was recorded only once. The chain carries TRBV6-5 and TRBJ1-2, with D hard to call. The V gene lost 9 bases and the J gene lost 4 bases, with 18 bases spanning the gap. The CDR3 covers 14 residues. Germline V CDR1 and CDR2: MNHEY, SVGAGI. This CDR3 reads CASIPMIGSYGYTF. Written as DNA, the CDR3 is TGTGCCAGTATCCCTATGATCGGGAGCTATGGCTACACCTTC.

The CDR3: CASSADRGYSPLHF. In nucleotides, the CDR3 is TGTGCCAGTAGTGCCGACAGGGGTTATTCACCCCTCCACTTT. This rearrangement joins TRBV19 to TRBJ1-6, with 8 bases aligning to TRBD1. The J segment lost 8 bases and the V segment lost 5 bases, leaving 5 bases of the junction unmatched. The CDR3 is made up of 14 amino acids. Germline assignment: CDR1 LNHDA and CDR2 SQIVND (reference sequence).

The chain employs TRBV7-2 and TRBJ1-1; D perhaps matches TRBD1 (5 bases). With 3 bases removed from V and 1 base from J, the gap between germline ends came to 15 bases. CDR3 length equals 16 residues. CDR1 and CDR2 from the germline V gene are SGHTA and FQGNSA. For the CDR3, the DNA is TGTGCCAGCAGCTTTGGGCGCGGACACCGGAACACTGAAGCTTTCTTT. It translates to CASSFGRGHRNTEAFF.

The chain joins TRBV9 to TRBJ1-2; 7 bases are shared with TRBD1. The germline V gene has CDR1 SGDLS and CDR2 YYNGEE. The CDR3 is 15 residues long. Trimming at V came to 0 bases and at J to 4 bases, leaving 6 bases not matched to a gene. The CDR3 loop reads CASSVGTGGSYGYTF. The CDR3 DNA is TGTGCCAGCAGCGTAGGGACAGGAGGATCCTATGGCTACACCTTC.

Here the CDR3 reads CASSFLGWGETQYF. The CDR3 bases are TGTGCCAGCAGTTTTTTGGGTTGGGGGGAGACCCAGTACTTC. This chain joins TRBV27 and TRBJ2-5; D is perhaps TRBD1 or TRBD2 (5 bases each). The V end was cut by 3 bases, the J end by 5 bases, with 13 bases between. CDR1 MNHEY and CDR2 SMNVEV come from the germline V gene (reference sequence). The length of the CDR3 is 14 residues.

The V call is TRBV5-1, the J call TRBJ2-5; 8 nucleotides agree with TRBD1. The CDR3 has 15 amino acids. Germline CDR1 and CDR2: SGHRS and YFSETQ. Trimming cost V 7 bases and J 1 base; bases outside gene matches: 9. CDR3 sequence (DNA): TGCGCCAGCGGACCTCGACAGGGGACCCAAGAGACCCAGTACTTC. Protein sequence: CASGPRQGTQETQYF. Full variable domain (missing parts from reference TRBV5-1 and TRBJ2-5): KAGVTQTPRYLIKTRGQQVTLSCSPISGHRSVSWYQQTPGQGLQFLFEYFSETQRNKGNFPGRFSGRQFSNSRSEMNVSTLELGDSALYLCASGPRQGTQETQYFGPGTRLLVL.

The chain combines TRBV6-5 with TRBJ2-7; D perhaps matches TRBD1 (5 bases). Trimming took 4 bases from V and 4 from J, leaving 8 bases between them. There are 12 residues in the CDR3. Germline assignment: CDR1 MNHEY and CDR2 SVGAGI. This CDR3 reads CASSSQAYEQYF. The CDR3 region has the DNA TGTGCCAGCAGTTCACAGGCTTACGAGCAGTACTTC.

The rearrangement joins TRBV7-2 to TRBJ1-1; D is perhaps TRBD1 (6 bases). Germline assignment: CDR1 SGHTA and CDR2 FQGNSA. Between the trimmed V and J ends, which lost 2 bases and 12 bases, there was a span of 16 bases. CDR3 size: 13 residues. For the CDR3, the DNA is TGTGCCAGCAGCTTATTGGTGGGGGGGCCACCTTTCTTT. It specifies CASSLLVGGPPFF.

The rearrangement uses TRBV11-2 and TRBJ1-6; 9 positions match TRBD1. This CDR3 region has 16 residues. Trimming at V came to 2 bases and at J to 10 bases, leaving 9 bases not matched to a gene. Germline V gene lookup returns CDR1 SGHAT and CDR2 FQNNGV. The CDR3 spells CASSLREGQGGSPLHF. CDR3 sequence (DNA): TGTGCCAGCAGCTTACGGGAGGGACAGGGTGGGTCACCCCTCCACTTT.

The chain recombines TRBV18 with TRBJ2-2, with TRBD1 identical over 8 bases. There are 14 residues in the CDR3. With 8 bases clipped from V and 3 bases from J, the junction kept 5 bases outside the gene matches. Germline CDR1 reads KGHSH; CDR2 reads LQKENI. CDR3 DNA sequence: TGTGCCAGCCTCGGGACAGGTCACACCGGGGAGCTGTTTTTT. Translated: CASLGTGHTGELFF.

The V and J genes are TRBV2 and TRBJ2-2; D not certain. CDR3 length: 14 residues. Germline CDR1 reads SNHLY; CDR2 reads FYNNEI. The V and J ends lost 2 bases and 4 bases respectively, with 8 bases between them. CDR3 bases: TGTGCCAGCAGTGAATACTGGGGCACCGGGGAGCTGTTTTTT. Its translation is CASSEYWGTGELFF.

The V gene is TRBV11-2, the J gene TRBJ2-1, with 14 positions matching TRBD2. The germline V gene has CDR1 SGHAT and CDR2 FQNNGV. The CDR3 is 18 amino acids. The V and J ends lost 4 bases and 5 bases, in that order; junction bases with no gene match: 10. CDR3 nucleotides: TGTGCCAGCAGCTCCGGGACTAGCGGGAGATGGGCCAACAATGAGCAGTTCTTC. Its translation: CASSSGTSGRWANNEQFF.